One sample yielded the 15 T cell receptor beta chains listed below, sequenced in a study of T cell changes during pregnancy in multiple sclerosis. Sequencing was performed with immunoSEQ multiplex PCR; in TCRdb, only in-frame clones are kept and a portion is missing. Of 26,000 or so clones in the sample, roughly 90% were seen once. This material consisted of CD4+ T cells from peripheral blood mononuclear cells, taken in the first trimester of pregnancy. The receptors here all came from a female donor in good health, enrolled as a control in a pregnancy study.

V is TRBV30 and J is TRBJ2-2; D ambiguous. CDR3 length: 14 residues. The germline V gene has CDR1 GTSNPN and CDR2 SVGIG (reference sequence). The V gene lost 2 bases and the J gene lost 4 bases, with 11 bases spanning the gap. This CDR3 reads CAWSYRRITGELFF. CDR3 in DNA: TGTGCCTGGAGTTATCGGAGAATCACCGGGGAGCTGTTTTTT.

This sequence joins TRBV27 and TRBJ2-7; 9 nucleotides align to TRBD1. Per germline, CDR1 MNHEY and CDR2 SMNVEV (reference sequence). The CDR3 is 14 residues long. V lost 6 bases to trimming and J lost 6 bases; unmatched junction nucleotides: 9. The CDR3 DNA is TGTGCCAGCAGCCCACAGGGGGCAGGAGGCGAGCAGTACTTC. It encodes CASSPQGAGGEQYF.

This chain uses TRBV2 with TRBJ1-4; 8 nucleotides align to TRBD1. The length of the CDR3 is 14 residues. The J segment lost 5 bases and the V segment lost 7 bases, leaving 6 bases of the junction unmatched. CDR1 and CDR2 (germline): SNHLY, FYNNEI. CDR3 coding DNA: TGTGCCAGCAAACCGGACAGGGAAAATGAAAAACTGTTTTTT. Translated: CASKPDRENEKLFF. Full variable domain (missing parts from reference TRBV2 and TRBJ1-4): EPEVTQTPSHQVTQMGQEVILRCVPISNHLYFYWYRQILGQKVEFLVSFYNNEISEKSEIFDDQFSVERPDGSNFTLKIRSTKLEDSAMYFCASKPDRENEKLFFGSGTQLSVL.

The genes are TRBV7-9 and TRBJ1-1; D uncertain. CDR1 and CDR2 (germline): SEHNR, FQNEAQ (reference sequence). The CDR3 consists of 14 residues. Trimming took off 5 bases at V and 2 bases at J, with 12 bases between the two ends. The CDR3 bases are TGTGCCAGCAGCCGCGCGGCAGTCAACACTGAAGCTTTCTTT. Residues: CASSRAAVNTEAFF.

This clone appeared a few times. The chain uses TRBV7-6 and TRBJ1-3; D possibly corresponds to TRBD1 (6 bases). Trimming took off 5 bases at V and 13 bases at J, with 24 bases between the two ends. CDR3 length: 15 amino acids. Germline lookup yields CDR1 SGHVS and CDR2 FNYEAQ. The CDR3 loop is CASSLAGGGTGGIYF. In nucleotides, the CDR3 is TGTGCCAGCAGCCTCGCGGGGGGGGGCACAGGTGGGATATATTTT.

This sequence joins TRBV4-3 and TRBJ2-2; 9 bases match TRBD1. V lost 4 bases to trimming and J lost 4 bases; unmatched junction nucleotides: 4. Germline loops: CDR1 LGHNA, CDR2 YSLEER. CDR3 length: 15 amino acids. The CDR3 DNA reads TGCGCCAGCAGCCCGGGGGACAGGGCCACCGGGGAGCTGTTTTTT. Its translation is CASSPGDRATGELFF.

This chain joins TRBV7-9 and TRBJ2-1, with 7 bases aligning to TRBD2. J lost 10 bases, V lost 0 bases, and 6 bases had no gene match. This CDR3 region has 14 residues. Germline values: CDR1 SEHNR, CDR2 FQNEAQ (reference sequence). The CDR3 sequence is CASSLAVTSPEQFF. As DNA, the CDR3 is TGTGCCAGCAGCTTAGCTGTGACTAGCCCCGAGCAGTTCTTC.

This clone was counted between two and nine times. The J gene is TRBJ2-7, the V gene TRBV19; the match to TRBD2 covers 12 bases. The V gene's germline CDR1 is LNHDA and CDR2 SQIVND (reference sequence). This CDR3 has 14 amino acids. V trimming: 9 bases; J trimming: 2 bases; junction bases outside the gene matches: 5. The CDR3 DNA reads as TGTGCCAGCGGCCTAGCGGGAGGGCCCTACGAGCAGTACTTC. Residues: CASGLAGGPYEQYF.

A single count supports this clone. This chain links TRBV27 with TRBJ2-7; tentatively, D is TRBD1 (6 bases). The CDR3 loop spans 14 amino acids. V was shortened by 3 bases and J by 6 bases, with 15 bases between the two germline ends. Germline V CDR1 and CDR2: MNHEY, SMNVEV (reference sequence). CDR3 DNA sequence: TGTGCCAGCAGTTTTTCGCCAGGGGAAGTCGAGCAGTACTTC. It codes for CASSFSPGEVEQYF.

This clone was recorded once. This chain joins TRBV28 and TRBJ1-1; a weak D match, TRBD1 (6 bases). The length of the CDR3 is 14 residues. Germline assignment: CDR1 MDHEN and CDR2 SYDVKM. The germline V and J ends were trimmed by 7 bases and 4 bases, with 16 bases remaining between them. The CDR3, as DNA: TGTGCCAGCACCACCAGGGGTTTTTTCACTGAAGCTTTCTTT. As protein: CASTTRGFFTEAFF.

The rearrangement uses TRBV7-8 and TRBJ1-1; TRBD1 agrees at 8 bases. The V and J ends lost 1 base and 4 bases, in that order; junction bases with no gene match: 8. The CDR3 runs 16 residues. The V gene's germline CDR1 is SGHVS and CDR2 FQNEAQ. The CDR3 sequence: CASSLVVGTGGTEAFF. DNA for the CDR3: TGTGCCAGCAGCTTAGTAGTCGGGACAGGAGGCACTGAAGCTTTCTTT. Filled out from reference TRBV7-8 and TRBJ1-1, the complete variable domain reads GAGVSQSPRYKVAKRGQDVALRCDPISGHVSLFWYQQALGQGPEFLTYFQNEAQLDKSGLPSDRFFAERPEGSVSTLKIQRTQQEDSAVYLCASSLVVGTGGTEAFFGQGTRLTVV.

This chain connects TRBV5-5 to TRBJ2-5; 8 positions match TRBD1. CDR3 length: 13 residues. Germline CDR1 and CDR2: SGHKS and YYEKEE (reference sequence). J gave up 5 bases and V 4 bases, and 4 bases lay outside the gene matches. DNA of the CDR3: TGTGCCAGCAGCCCGGGGACAGGTGAGACCCAGTACTTC. Translated: CASSPGTGETQYF.

The chain carries TRBV5-1 and TRBJ1-1, with TRBD1 identical over 7 bases. This CDR3 spans 18 amino acids. The V gene's germline CDR1 is SGHRS and CDR2 YFSETQ. V dropped 4 bases and J dropped 1; count of bases not matched to a gene: 16. CDR3 sequence: CASSPKGTPGQWNTEAFF. The CDR3 coding sequence is TGCGCCAGCAGCCCAAAAGGCACCCCGGGACAGTGGAACACTGAAGCTTTCTTT.

V is TRBV28 and J is TRBJ2-7; 9 nucleotides line up with TRBD1. CDR1 is MDHEN and CDR2 is SYDVKM in the germline V gene. CDR3 length equals 13 residues. J gave up 3 bases and V 6 bases, and 3 bases lay outside the gene matches. CDR3: CASRGTGLYEQYF. The CDR3 DNA sequence: TGTGCCAGCAGAGGGACAGGGCTCTACGAGCAGTACTTC.

V is TRBV27 and J is TRBJ1-4, with TRBD1 identical over 7 bases. CDR1 MNHEY and CDR2 SMNVEV come from the germline V gene (reference sequence). The CDR3 loop spans 17 amino acids. The ends lost 6 bases at V and 5 bases at J; junction bases unmatched: 15. The CDR3 DNA follows: TGTGCCAGCAGCTCCTTACATCTGGGACAGCTAAATGAAAAACTGTTTTTT. This sequence encodes CASSSLHLGQLNEKLFF. Based on the CDR3 plus reference TRBV27 and TRBJ1-4, the full variable domain is EAQVTQNPRYLITVTGKKLTVTCSQNMNHEYMSWYRQDPGLGLRQIYYSMNVEVTDKGDVPEGYKVSRKEKRNFPLILESPSPNQTSLYFCASSSLHLGQLNEKLFFGSGTQLSVL.